Shown below are 31 T cell receptor beta chains from a single sample sequenced in a study of CDR3 diversity in severe acne. TCRdb redid the calling of the PCR reads with MiXCR, one entry per CDR3 protein. This table holds fewer than 100,000 distinct CDR3 sequences, 51% found once. Sequenced input: blood. The receptors were gathered from a male donor in good health, without acne.

This clonotype was counted at least ten times. The genes are TRBV6-5 and TRBJ2-2; D not resolved. Trimming shortened V by 7 bases and J by 2 bases, and 11 bases separated the two germline ends. The CDR3 is made up of 14 amino acids. Germline V CDR1 and CDR2: MNHEY, SVGAGI. The CDR3 protein is CASKASGNTGELFF. Written as DNA, the CDR3 is TGTGCCAGCAAAGCCTCAGGAAACACCGGGGAGCTGTTTTTT.

The V gene is TRBV24-1, the J gene TRBJ2-5; 10 nucleotides agree with TRBD1. The CDR3 covers 17 residues. CDR1 and CDR2 from the germline V gene are KGHDR and SFDVKD. V was pared by 4 bases and J by 2 bases, with 9 bases of the junction left unmatched. The DNA of the CDR3 is TGTGCCACCAGTGACCCCGGGACAGGGGAAATTCAAGAGACCCAGTACTTC. It translates to CATSDPGTGEIQETQYF.

This clonotype was detected ten times or more. The chain has TRBV7-6 and TRBJ2-5; maybe TRBD2 (5 bases). CDR3 length: 13 amino acids. The germline gives CDR1 SGHVS, CDR2 FNYEAQ. V was shortened by 5 bases and J by 2 bases, with 9 bases between the two germline ends. In DNA, the CDR3 is TGTGCCAGCAGCCCGGACTTTCAAGAGACCCAGTACTTC. Amino acid sequence: CASSPDFQETQYF.

This clonotype was counted many times. The V and J genes are TRBV6-1 and TRBJ1-1; D may be TRBD1 (5 bases). The germline V gene encodes CDR1 MNHNS and CDR2 SASEGT. CDR3 length: 12 amino acids. Trimming stripped 8 bases from V and 3 bases from J, with 10 bases between. The CDR3 reads CASVGTYTEAFF. The DNA of the CDR3 is TGTGCCAGCGTCGGGACTTACACTGAAGCTTTCTTT.

This clonotype was seen many times. The chain has TRBV2 and TRBJ2-3; TRBD2 matches at 8 bases. The V gene's germline CDR1 is SNHLY and CDR2 FYNNEI. With 7 bases clipped from V and 1 base from J, the junction kept 10 bases outside the gene matches. This CDR3 contains 16 residues. The CDR3 here is CASTLAGLRGTDTQYF. In DNA, the CDR3 is TGTGCCAGCACTTTAGCGGGACTCCGGGGCACAGATACGCAGTATTTT.

This chain links TRBV2 with TRBJ1-2; D call uncertain. The V end lost 3 bases, the J end lost 3 bases, and 14 bases lay between the germline ends. The CDR3 is made up of 15 amino acids. Germline CDR1 SNHLY, CDR2 FYNNEI. This CDR3 is CASSDTRALYYGYTF. The CDR3 region has the DNA TGTGCCAGCAGTGATACCCGGGCGCTTTACTATGGCTACACCTTC.

The chain links TRBV7-9 to TRBJ2-2; D ambiguous. Looked up from germline, CDR1 is SEHNR and CDR2 is FQNEAQ (reference sequence). Deletions cut 5 bases from V and 3 bases from J, with 7 bases between. The CDR3 contains 13 residues. The CDR3 here is CASSPTDTGELFF. The CDR3 coding sequence is TGTGCCAGCAGCCCGACTGACACCGGGGAGCTGTTTTTT.

The V gene is TRBV7-3, the J gene TRBJ2-5; possibly TRBD2 for D (6 bases). The CDR3 is 16 residues long. The germline V and J ends were trimmed by 4 bases and 2 bases, with 17 bases remaining between them. From germline, CDR1 is SGHTA and CDR2 FQGTGA. CDR3 amino acids: CASSSGASAAQETQYF. The CDR3 region has the DNA TGTGCCAGCAGCTCCGGTGCTAGCGCTGCTCAAGAGACCCAGTACTTC.

This clonotype was picked up many times. V is TRBV5-6 and J is TRBJ1-1, with a tentative D call TRBD1 (6 bases). The V end lost 0 bases, the J end lost 3 bases, and 12 bases lay between the germline ends. The CDR3 is 15 residues long. Germline V CDR1 and CDR2: SGHDT, YYEEEE. The CDR3 DNA follows: TGTGCCAGCAGCTTGGCTGGACAGAGCTACACTGAAGCTTTCTTT. Its protein product is CASSLAGQSYTEAFF.

The chain joins TRBV19 to TRBJ1-4, with D tentatively TRBD1 (5 bases). V gave up 5 bases and J gave up 8 bases, with 15 bases separating them. The CDR3 extends over 14 amino acids. Germline CDR1 is LNHDA and CDR2 is SQIVND (reference sequence). The CDR3 sequence is CASSGAADDEKLFF. The DNA for the CDR3 is TGTGCCAGTAGTGGGGCGGCAGACGACGAAAAACTGTTTTTT.

V is TRBV20-1 and J is TRBJ1-1, with 7 bases identical to TRBD1. Germline CDR1 DFQATT, CDR2 SNEGSKA (reference sequence). V was clipped by 5 bases and J by 11 bases; unmatched bases: 14. The CDR3 runs to 13 residues. The CDR3 DNA sequence: TGCAGTGCTCCCCGGACAGGCGAGAGCTCGGCTTTCTTT. This translates into CSAPRTGESSAFF.

This clonotype was observed a handful of times. The chain recombines TRBV19 with TRBJ1-1; D uncertain. V shed 6 bases and J shed 0 bases, with 8 bases lying between them. This CDR3 has 13 residues. Looked up from germline, CDR1 is LNHDA and CDR2 is SQIVND (reference sequence). The CDR3 sequence is CASSTDMNTEAFF. CDR3 nucleotides: TGTGCCAGTAGCACAGACATGAACACTGAAGCTTTCTTT.

For the CDR3, the DNA is TGTGCCAGCAGTTCGACTAGCGGGAGGGGCTGGGATCAAGAGACCCAGTACTTC. This gives the protein CASSSTSGRGWDQETQYF. The chain uses TRBV6-2 or TRBV6-3 and TRBJ2-5; 14 bases align to TRBD2. The germline CDR1 and CDR2 sequences are MNHEY and SVGEGT. V was clipped by 4 bases and J by 2 bases; unmatched bases: 9. The CDR3 has 18 amino acids.

This clonotype was counted a few times. The chain is built from TRBV7-8 and TRBJ2-7; D remains unclear. Germline V CDR1 and CDR2: SGHVS, FQNEAQ. The V end lost 0 bases, the J end lost 9 bases, and 9 bases lay between the germline ends. The CDR3 sequence is 12 residues long. The CDR3 is CASSLASLGQYF. Written as DNA, the CDR3 is TGTGCCAGCAGCTTAGCTTCCCTTGGGCAGTACTTC. Full variable domain (missing parts from reference TRBV7-8 and TRBJ2-7): GAGVSQSPRYKVAKRGQDVALRCDPISGHVSLFWYQQALGQGPEFLTYFQNEAQLDKSGLPSDRFFAERPEGSVSTLKIQRTQQEDSAVYLCASSLASLGQYFGPGTRLTVT.

The chain has TRBV7-9 and TRBJ2-7, with TRBD2 matching 7 bases. V trimming: 1 base; J trimming: 4 bases; junction bases outside the gene matches: 4. There are 14 residues in the CDR3. Germline V gives CDR1 SEHNR, CDR2 FQNEAQ (reference sequence). Here the CDR3 reads CASSLGLAVYEQYF. In DNA, the CDR3 is TGTGCCAGCAGCTTAGGGCTAGCGGTGTACGAGCAGTACTTC.

A single count supports this clonotype. This chain joins TRBV20-1 and TRBJ2-7; TRBD2 matches at 13 bases. Trimming removed 6 bases from V and 1 base from J; junction bases left unmatched: 9. This CDR3 has 16 residues. CDR1 and CDR2 from the germline V gene are DFQATT and SNEGSKA (reference sequence). The CDR3 nucleotides are TGCAGTGCGGAGGACGGACTAGCGGGAGAATCCTACGAGCAGTACTTC. It codes for CSAEDGLAGESYEQYF.

This clonotype was observed a single time. The CDR3 spells CASSLLTLRDRGSGYTF. Here the CDR3 DNA reads TGTGCCAGCAGTTTATTGACCCTCCGGGACAGGGGGTCTGGCTACACCTTC. The rearrangement uses TRBV12-3 or TRBV12-4 and TRBJ1-2; 11 bases are a match to TRBD1. The V and J ends lost 2 bases and 7 bases, in that order; junction bases with no gene match: 12. The CDR3 has 17 amino acids.

This clonotype was detected ten times or more. The chain employs TRBV27 and TRBJ1-4; D gene unclear. The CDR3 totals 18 residues. With 3 bases removed from V and 3 bases from J, the gap between germline ends came to 20 bases. CDR1 is MNHEY and CDR2 is SMNVEV in the germline V gene (reference sequence). CDR3 sequence (DNA): TGTGCCAGCAGTTTCATCAGCGGGTACAGTGGGGCTAATGAAAAACTGTTTTTT. It encodes CASSFISGYSGANEKLFF.

Remarks on this clonotype: The junction differs from germline at one of its ends, possibly a read error. The V gene is TRBV15, the J gene TRBJ1-1; the D is unclear. This CDR3 region has 13 residues. Germline loops: CDR1 LNHNV, CDR2 YYDKDF (reference sequence). CDR3 nucleotides: TGTGCCGCCAGCAGAGATCAAGAGTCTGTAGCTTTCTTT. Translating it yields CAASRDQESVAFF.

V gene TRBV24-1 combines with J gene TRBJ1-2; 8 bases are a match to TRBD1. The CDR3 spans 15 residues. Germline CDR1 KGHDR, CDR2 SFDVKD. Trimming removed 4 bases from V and 5 bases from J; junction bases left unmatched: 8. The CDR3 DNA follows: TGTGCCACCAGTGACCCTGGGACAGGAGCATATGGCTACACCTTC. It specifies CATSDPGTGAYGYTF.

The chain links TRBV29-1 to TRBJ2-2, with a weak D call TRBD1 (6 bases). V dropped 7 bases and J dropped 8 bases, with 17 bases sitting between them. Germline V gives CDR1 SQVTM, CDR2 ANQGSEA. The CDR3 sequence is 13 residues long. The CDR3 region has the DNA TGCAGCGCCAGCAGCCAGAGGGGGGGGGAGCTGTTTTTT. It encodes CSASSQRGGELFF.

This clonotype came up many times. J is TRBJ2-1 and V is TRBV11-1; D call uncertain. The CDR3 covers 15 residues. The V and J ends lost 4 bases and 7 bases respectively, with 17 bases between them. Germline CDR1 SGHAT, CDR2 FQDESV (reference sequence). The CDR3 DNA follows: TGTGCCAGCAGCTCCAGTTGGGGTGTAATGAATGAGCAGTTCTTC. Protein: CASSSSWGVMNEQFF.

A note on this clonotype: A read error is likely, as this CDR3 ends without the conserved phenylalanine or tryptophan. The DNA is omitted, as the CDR3 cannot be located on it reliably, and the CDR3 follows TCRdb's listing. V usage is TRBV7-6 and J usage is TRBJ1-2. Germline lookup yields CDR1 SGHVS and CDR2 FNYEAQ. Both ends counted, the CDR3 spans 12 residues. This CDR3 reads CASSLSEDSPLH.

The chain employs TRBV29-1 and TRBJ1-2, with 11 positions matching TRBD1. CDR1 is SQVTM, CDR2 ANQGSEA, per germline. This CDR3 contains 12 residues. Germline trimming cut 7 bases from V and 6 bases from J; bases unmatched to any gene: 4. The CDR3 reads CSAGQGADGYTF. The CDR3 DNA reads TGCAGCGCAGGACAGGGGGCGGATGGCTACACCTTC.

This clonotype was picked up many times. The CDR3 DNA is TGCAGTGCTAGCCGCCCGGGTAGGGCGAACACTGAAGCTTTCTTT. Translation gives CSASRPGRANTEAFF. The gene calls are TRBV20-1 and TRBJ1-1; D remains unclear. Trimming pared 3 bases from V and 1 base from J, leaving 15 bases between. CDR3 length equals 15 residues. Germline loops: CDR1 DFQATT, CDR2 SNEGSKA (reference sequence).

This clonotype was seen only a few times. The chain links TRBV19 to TRBJ1-6; tentatively, D is TRBD1 (5 bases). The V and J ends lost 6 bases and 9 bases respectively, with 18 bases between them. The CDR3 is made up of 15 amino acids. Germline assignment: CDR1 LNHDA and CDR2 SQIVND (reference sequence). CDR3 nucleotides: TGTGCCAGTAGGAAGGGAGACAGAGAATCTTCACCCCTCCACTTT. It encodes CASRKGDRESSPLHF.

Concerning this clonotype itself: A much bigger clone sits one base away, suggesting this may be a read error. The chain recombines TRBV25-1 with TRBJ1-1; TRBD1 is a possible D gene (5 bases). Trimming pared 2 bases from V and 3 bases from J, leaving 22 bases between. The CDR3 is made up of 18 amino acids. Germline V gene lookup returns CDR1 MGHDK and CDR2 SYGVNS. The CDR3 loop reads CASSERGRAISWDTEAFF. In DNA, the CDR3 is TGTGCCAGCAGTGAACGGGGCAGGGCCATTTCGTGGGACACTGAAGCTTTCTTT.

This clonotype was observed a single time. Because it lacks the conserved phenylalanine or tryptophan at the end, this CDR3 is likely a read error. This chain connects TRBV12-3 or TRBV12-4 to TRBJ2-1; 14 positions match TRBD2. V shed 3 bases and J 0 bases; nucleotides not matched to a gene: 4. CDR3 length: 18 amino acids. CDR3 bases: TGTGCCAGCAGTTTTAGGACTAGCGGGAGGTCCTCCTACAATGAGCAGTTCAGA. It codes for CASSFRTSGRSSYNEQFR.

The chain links TRBV10-3 to TRBJ1-5; D not certain. Trimming left V 3 bases short and J 6 bases short, with 12 bases between. In germline, CDR1 is ENHRY, CDR2 SYGVKD. The CDR3 extends over 14 amino acids. As DNA, the CDR3 is TGTGCCATCAGTGACTCTCATGCGGGTCAGCCCCAGCATTTT. Translated, it gives CAISDSHAGQPQHF.

The chain uses TRBV4-2 and TRBJ1-1, with a tentative D call TRBD1 (5 bases). CDR3 length: 14 amino acids. Trimming took off 4 bases at V and 2 bases at J, with 11 bases between the two ends. CDR1 is LGHNA, CDR2 YNFKEQ, per germline. The CDR3: CASSPGRINTEAFF. The CDR3 DNA reads TGTGCCAGCAGCCCGGGACGGATTAACACTGAAGCTTTCTTT.

DNA for the CDR3: TGTGCCAGCAGTTTATGGGACAGGGGGGGAAAAATGGCCCAGTACTTC. Amino acid sequence: CASSLWDRGGKMAQYF. The rearrangement links TRBV28 to TRBJ2-5; 10 bases match TRBD1. CDR1 is MDHEN, CDR2 SYDVKM, per germline. This CDR3 is built from 16 residues. V lost 0 bases, J lost 9 bases, and 10 bases stayed unmatched.